This entry is about one T cell receptor (beta chain). This sample was included in a study of radiotherapy plus CTLA-4 blockade in lung cancer. Using immunoSEQ multiplex PCR, the repertoire was profiled, and TCRdb retains in-frame clones only, with some absent. Of over 85,000 clones in the sample, 80% to 90% are singletons; the top ten hold approximately 4.9%. The clonotype originates from a human donor with non-small cell lung cancer that progressed on radiotherapy plus ipilimumab. Specimen: peripheral blood, collected from a patient treated with radiotherapy plus ipilimumab.

The CDR3 loop reads CASSYLAPNEKLFF. CDR3 sequence (DNA): TGTGCCAGCAGCTACCTGGCCCCTAATGAAAAACTGTTTTTT. J is TRBJ1-4 and V is TRBV11-2; no clear D gene. Germline lookup yields CDR1 SGHAT and CDR2 FQNNGV. The CDR3 consists of 14 residues. With 4 bases removed from V and 3 bases from J, the gap between germline ends came to 9 bases.